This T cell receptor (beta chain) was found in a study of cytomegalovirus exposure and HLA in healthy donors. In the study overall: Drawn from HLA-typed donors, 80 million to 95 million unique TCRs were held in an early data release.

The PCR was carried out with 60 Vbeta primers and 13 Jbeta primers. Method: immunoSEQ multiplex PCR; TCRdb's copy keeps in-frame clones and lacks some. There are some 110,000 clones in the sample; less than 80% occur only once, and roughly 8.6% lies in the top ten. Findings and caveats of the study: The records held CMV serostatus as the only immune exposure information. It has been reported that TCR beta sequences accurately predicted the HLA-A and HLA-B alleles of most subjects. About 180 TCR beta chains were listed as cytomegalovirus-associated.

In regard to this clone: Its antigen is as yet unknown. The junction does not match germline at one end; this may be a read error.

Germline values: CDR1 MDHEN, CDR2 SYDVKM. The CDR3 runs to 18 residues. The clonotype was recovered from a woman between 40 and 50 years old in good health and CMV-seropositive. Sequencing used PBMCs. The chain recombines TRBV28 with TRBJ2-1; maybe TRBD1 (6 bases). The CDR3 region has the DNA TGTGCCAGCATCGGCCTCCATAACAGGGCATTCTCCCACAATGAGCAGTTCTTC. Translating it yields CASIGLHNRAFSHNEQFF.